Listed here is a single T cell receptor beta chain. Its antigen target is currently unknown. No per-base quality is available; no much larger clone lies one base away. Library creation used the immunoSEQ multiplex PCR assay. Drawn from immuneACCESS, this table holds only the in-frame rearrangements with V and J called that TCRdb kept. Clones are partly lost; checked studies trace under half to an unresolved V gene and leave the rest unexplained. The sample table holds about 500,000 clones, of which about four fifths were seen once. The ten largest clones represent approximately 0.013% of the sample. The data belong to a study of shared T cell receptors in the human thymus (dated by TCRdb to about 2021). Some background on the complete study: The study examined how the human thymus generates shared, self-reactive T-cell receptor alpha chains.

Relative to germline, V is 10 bases shorter and J is 7 bases shorter, with 14 bases between their ends. Reading the germline V gene gives CDR1 SGHVS and CDR2 FQNEAQ. The CDR3 goes from the cysteine to the phenylalanine over 12 residues. Only the CDR3 DNA is retained, 36 bases long and in frame from the first base. The same specimen was also included in a second study, on human thymus T cells. The second study's authors report: The donors were immunologically healthy infants in Finland who had open corrective cardiac surgery for congenital heart defects. Thymus tissue was obtained as surgical resects removed during corrective cardiac surgery. Usage of V and J gene segments appeared to be biased in both the thymic and the peripheral blood repertoires. The related research found that thymic TCR repertoires overlapped highly between unrelated individuals. TCR alpha and beta repertoires from about 8 infant thymus samples and four related peripheral blood samples were characterized in the study. Donor ages ranging from about 7 to 244 days were recorded, and five to seven male and a couple of female infants were included in the cohort. Thymocytes were mechanically released from the tissue and were stored as pellets of roughly 9-30 million cells at -70 degrees C. A QIAsymphony instrument was used to extract genomic DNA from the frozen cell pellets. The immunoSEQ multiplex PCR assay was used to amplify the TCRB and TCRAD loci from a standardized quantity of quality-controlled genomic DNA. The amplicons spanned the V(D)J region and were long enough to cover the CDR3 and allow V and J genes to be identified. Amplicon sequencing was performed on an Illumina platform through the commercial immunoSEQ service. Primer bias and sequencing errors were corrected as previously described, and TCRAD and TCRB were defined on the basis of the IMGT database. Analysis of the repertoires was done with immunoSEQ Analyzer 3.0 and VDJTools and included basic statistics, V/J segment usage, diversity estimates, rarefaction and pairwise overlap. Diversity was estimated with Chao1, ChaoE, Efron-Thisted, Shannon and inverse Simpson indices, and also on datasets down-sampled to the smallest sample. Repertoire overlap was determined by strict matching of CDR3 nucleotide sequence, V gene and J gene, and Jaccard-based multidimensional scaling clustering was applied. On average, thymus samples yielded 800,000 or so unique TCRB clonotypes, whereas blood samples yielded about 80,000.

The TCR sequence derives from a boy under two years old with a congenital heart defect. Donor details come from another sample of the same person, matched by shared clones. The chain links TRBV7-8 with TRBJ1-5, and TRBD1 may be the D gene, going by 5 matching bases. Material: thymocytes. The nucleotide sequence reads as follows: TGTGCCATCGGGGGGAACGGACAGCCCCAGCATTTT. It is translated as CAIGGNGQPQHF. This CDR3, with the reference TRBV7-8 and TRBJ1-5 proteins standing in past its ends, gives the full variable domain GAGVSQSPRYKVAKRGQDVALRCDPISGHVSLFWYQQALGQGPEFLTYFQNEAQLDKSGLPSDRFFAERPEGSVSTLKIQRTQQEDSAVYLCAIGGNGQPQHFGDGTRLSIL.